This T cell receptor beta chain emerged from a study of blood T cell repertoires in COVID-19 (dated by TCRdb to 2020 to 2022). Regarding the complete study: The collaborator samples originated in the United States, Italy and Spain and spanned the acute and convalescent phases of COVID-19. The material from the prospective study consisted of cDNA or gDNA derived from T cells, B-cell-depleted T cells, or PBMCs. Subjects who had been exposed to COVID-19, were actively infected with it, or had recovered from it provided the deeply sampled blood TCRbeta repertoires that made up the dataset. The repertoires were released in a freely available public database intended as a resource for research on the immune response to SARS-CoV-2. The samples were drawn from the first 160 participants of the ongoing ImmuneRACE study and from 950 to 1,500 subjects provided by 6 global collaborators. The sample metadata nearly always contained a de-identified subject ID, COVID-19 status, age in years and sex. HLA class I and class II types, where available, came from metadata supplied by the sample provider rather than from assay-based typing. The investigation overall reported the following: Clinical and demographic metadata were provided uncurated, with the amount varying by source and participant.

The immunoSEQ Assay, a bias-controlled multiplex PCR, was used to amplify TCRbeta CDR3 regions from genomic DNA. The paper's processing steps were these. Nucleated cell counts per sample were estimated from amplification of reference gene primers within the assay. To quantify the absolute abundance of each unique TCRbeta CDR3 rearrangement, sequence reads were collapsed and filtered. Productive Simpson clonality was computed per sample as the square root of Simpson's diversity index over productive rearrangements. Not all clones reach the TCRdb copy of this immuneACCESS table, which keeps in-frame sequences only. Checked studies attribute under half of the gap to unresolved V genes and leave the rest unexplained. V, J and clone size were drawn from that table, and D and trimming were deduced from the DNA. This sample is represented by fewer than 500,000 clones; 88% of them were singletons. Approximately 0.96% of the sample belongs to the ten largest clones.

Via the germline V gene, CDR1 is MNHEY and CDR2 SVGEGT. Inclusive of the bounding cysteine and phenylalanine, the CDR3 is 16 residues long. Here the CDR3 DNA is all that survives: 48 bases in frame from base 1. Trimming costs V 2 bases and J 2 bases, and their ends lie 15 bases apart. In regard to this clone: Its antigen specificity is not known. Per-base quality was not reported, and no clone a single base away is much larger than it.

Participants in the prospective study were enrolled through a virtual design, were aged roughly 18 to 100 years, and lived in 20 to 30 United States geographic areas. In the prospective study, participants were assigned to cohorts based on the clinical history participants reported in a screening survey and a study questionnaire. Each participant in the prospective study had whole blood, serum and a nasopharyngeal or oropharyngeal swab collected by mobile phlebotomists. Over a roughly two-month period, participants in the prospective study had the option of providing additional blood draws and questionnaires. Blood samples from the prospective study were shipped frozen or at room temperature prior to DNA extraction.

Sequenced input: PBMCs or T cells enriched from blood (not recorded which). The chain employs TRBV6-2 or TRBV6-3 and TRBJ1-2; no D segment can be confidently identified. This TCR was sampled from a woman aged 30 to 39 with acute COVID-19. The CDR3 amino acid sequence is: CASSYRGGGWNYGYTF. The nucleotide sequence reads TGTGCCAGCAGTTACCGCGGCGGAGGGTGGAACTATGGCTACACCTTC.